Following are 19 T cell receptor beta chains from one sample sequenced in a study of shared T cell receptors in the human thymus. Data came from immunoSEQ multiplex PCR; TCRdb stores just in-frame clones and leaves some out. The sample has hundreds of thousands of clones; more than 85% are singletons. The sequenced sample consisted of thymocytes. Receptors were obtained from a human donor.

This rearrangement joins TRBV9 to TRBJ2-1, with 8 bases that match TRBD2. The V and J ends lost 3 bases and 6 bases, in that order; junction bases with no gene match: 8. The germline V gene encodes CDR1 SGDLS and CDR2 YYNGEE. The CDR3 has 15 amino acids. The CDR3 DNA sequence: TGTGCCAGCAGCGCGGGGGGACTAGGGGTCAATGAGCAGTTCTTC. The encoded protein is CASSAGGLGVNEQFF. The whole variable domain, remainder taken from reference TRBV9 and TRBJ2-1, is DSGVTQTPKHLITATGQRVTLRCSPRSGDLSVYWYQQSLDQGLQFLIQYYNGEERAKGNILERFSAQQFPDLHSELNLSSLELGDSALYFCASSAGGLGVNEQFFGPGTRLTVL.

This chain connects TRBV4-3 to TRBJ2-3; D possibly corresponds to TRBD2 (5 bases). The V end was cut by 1 base, the J end by 3 bases, with 14 bases between. Germline CDR1 and CDR2: LGHNA and YSLEER. This CDR3 region has 16 residues. The DNA for the CDR3 is TGCGCCAGCAGCCAAGGCCAGCGGAACTTTACAGATACGCAGTATTTT. Translating it yields CASSQGQRNFTDTQYF.

The V call is TRBV2, the J call TRBJ2-7; tentatively, D is TRBD1 (6 bases). CDR3 length: 17 residues. V was cut by 6 bases and J by 3 bases, with 24 bases left in between. Germline-derived CDR1 and CDR2 are SNHLY and FYNNEI. The CDR3 DNA follows: TGTGCCAGCAGGGGGGCCCGGGCCCGGGACGAGAACTACGAGCAGTACTTC. This translates into CASRGARARDENYEQYF.

The rearrangement links TRBV7-2 to TRBJ2-2; D perhaps matches TRBD2 (6 bases). CDR1 and CDR2 from the germline V gene are SGHTA and FQGNSA. The V end was cut by 4 bases, the J end by 2 bases, with 17 bases between. The CDR3 runs 17 residues. The DNA of the CDR3 is TGTGCCAGCAGCTCCCCAAGGCGGCGGGGTAACACCGGGGAGCTGTTTTTT. As protein: CASSSPRRRGNTGELFF.

The rearrangement uses TRBV7-3 and TRBJ2-7; 11 positions agree with TRBD1. The length of the CDR3 is 17 residues. Germline CDR1 and CDR2: SGHTA and FQGTGA. V was clipped by 3 bases and J by 7 bases; unmatched bases: 14. CDR3 amino acids: CASSFSRPGQGAGEQYF. The CDR3 nucleotides are TGTGCCAGCAGCTTCTCACGCCCCGGACAGGGGGCTGGTGAGCAGTACTTC.

The chain employs TRBV5-6 and TRBJ2-3, with TRBD2 as a possible D gene (6 bases). The CDR3 runs 15 residues. Trimming took off 4 bases at V and 4 bases at J, with 16 bases between the two ends. Looked up from germline, CDR1 is SGHDT and CDR2 is YYEEEE. CDR3 sequence reads: CASSPVGGEADTQYF. CDR3 DNA sequence: TGTGCCAGCAGCCCGGTTGGAGGGGAGGCAGATACGCAGTATTTT.

The chain links TRBV9 to TRBJ2-1; 13 bases map to TRBD2. Germline CDR1 reads SGDLS; CDR2 reads YYNGEE. The CDR3 consists of 16 residues. V shed 3 bases and J 2 bases; nucleotides not matched to a gene: 2. CDR3 DNA sequence: TGTGCCAGCAGCGGGACTAGCGGGAGTACCTACAATGAGCAGTTCTTC. This encodes CASSGTSGSTYNEQFF.

The V gene is TRBV28, the J gene TRBJ2-1; the match to TRBD1 covers 10 bases. From germline, CDR1 is MDHEN and CDR2 SYDVKM. The ends lost 4 bases at V and 8 bases at J; junction bases unmatched: 11. The CDR3 runs to 16 residues. The CDR3 DNA reads as TGTGCCAGCAGTTACGACCGGGACAGGGGCATCTATGAGCAGTTCTTC. Translation: CASSYDRDRGIYEQFF.

The count of this clone is one. The chain couples TRBV6-1 to TRBJ1-2, with a tentative D call TRBD1 (5 bases). V was pared by 7 bases and J by 4 bases, with 16 bases between. Germline assignment: CDR1 MNHNS and CDR2 SASEGT. CDR3 length: 14 residues. The CDR3 DNA is TGTGCCAGCATGGGCAGAGGGGATGGCTATGGCTACACCTTC. Amino acids: CASMGRGDGYGYTF.

CDR3 sequence reads: CASSPLAGIAPGANVLTF. Here the CDR3 DNA reads TGTGCCAGCAGTCCCTTGGCTGGGATCGCCCCTGGGGCCAACGTCCTGACTTTC. The V and J genes are TRBV28 and TRBJ2-6; the D is unclear. The CDR3 runs to 18 residues. V lost 5 bases and J 2 bases, leaving 19 bases between the germline ends. The germline V gene has CDR1 MDHEN and CDR2 SYDVKM.

The rearrangement uses TRBV15 and TRBJ1-5; maybe TRBD1 (5 bases). The germline CDR1 and CDR2 sequences are LNHNV and YYDKDF (reference sequence). Deletions cut 0 bases from V and 5 bases from J, with 11 bases between. This CDR3 contains 15 residues. CDR3 sequence: CATSREGRGDQPQHF. As DNA, the CDR3 is TGTGCCACCAGCAGAGAGGGTCGGGGGGATCAGCCCCAGCATTTT. Filled out from reference TRBV15 and TRBJ1-5, the complete variable domain reads DAMVIQNPRYQVTQFGKPVTLSCSQTLNHNVMYWYQQKSSQAPKLLFHYYDKDFNNEADTPDNFQSRRPNTSFCFLDIRSPGLGDTAMYLCATSREGRGDQPQHFGDGTRLSIL.

The rearrangement links TRBV28 to TRBJ1-5; D call uncertain. Germline CDR1 and CDR2: MDHEN and SYDVKM. Deletions cut 2 bases from V and 0 bases from J, with 11 bases between. The CDR3 totals 16 residues. As DNA, the CDR3 is TGTGCCAGCAGTTTAAGGGTGCCCTTTAGCAATCAGCCCCAGCATTTT. Translation gives CASSLRVPFSNQPQHF.

The chain couples TRBV11-2 to TRBJ2-7; the match to TRBD2 covers 9 bases. The CDR3 is made up of 15 amino acids. Germline V gene sequence: CDR1 SGHAT, CDR2 FQNNGV. The trim removed 4 bases at V and 3 bases at J, leaving 7 bases unmatched. This CDR3 reads CASSSDSGSGYEQYF. For the CDR3, the DNA is TGTGCCAGCAGCTCAGATAGCGGGAGTGGCTACGAGCAGTACTTC.

The chain has TRBV4-2 and TRBJ2-5, with no clear D. V shed 3 bases and J shed 5 bases, with 7 bases lying between them. This CDR3 comprises 12 residues. CDR1 is LGHNA and CDR2 is YNFKEQ in the germline V gene. The CDR3 is CASSHPRETQYF. CDR3 sequence (DNA): TGTGCCAGCAGCCACCCTCGGGAGACCCAGTACTTC.

The genes are TRBV13 and TRBJ2-7; 8 positions match TRBD2. The CDR3 extends over 16 amino acids. Germline V gene data show CDR1 as PRHDT and CDR2 as FYEKMQ (reference sequence). J was trimmed by 3 bases and V by 6 bases; bases with no gene match: 13. CDR3 in amino acids: CASSPSKRETSYEQYF. As DNA, the CDR3 is TGTGCCAGCAGTCCGAGCAAGCGGGAGACGAGCTACGAGCAGTACTTC. The full variable domain, completed using reference TRBV13 and TRBJ2-7, is AAGVIQSPRHLIKEKRETATLKCYPIPRHDTVYWYQQGPGQDPQFLISFYEKMQSDKGSIPDRFSAQQFSDYHSELNMSSLELGDSALYFCASSPSKRETSYEQYFGPGTRLTVT.

The chain carries TRBV30 and TRBJ2-5; 7 bases align to TRBD1. Germline V lookup: CDR1 GTSNPN, CDR2 SVGIG (reference sequence). This CDR3 is built from 11 residues. With V trimmed by 4 bases and J by 5 bases, 1 base remained unmatched. CDR3 DNA sequence: TGTGCCTGGAACAGGGGCGAGACCCAGTACTTC. It encodes CAWNRGETQYF.

This clone is a singleton in its sample. This rearrangement joins TRBV14 to TRBJ2-1; either TRBD1 or TRBD2 may fit D (5 bases each). The CDR3 length is 17 residues. CDR1 and CDR2 (germline): SGHDN, FVKESK. V lost 3 bases, J lost 7 bases, and 22 bases lay in between. The DNA of the CDR3 is TGTGCCAGCAGCCATCCTGGGGGACGACTCATGGGGAATGAGCAGTTCTTC. Amino acids: CASSHPGGRLMGNEQFF.

The gene calls are TRBV27 and TRBJ2-1; unclear D gene. This CDR3 region has 16 residues. Germline V gene sequence: CDR1 MNHEY, CDR2 SMNVEV (reference sequence). The V and J ends lost 5 bases and 0 bases respectively, with 14 bases between them. The CDR3 sequence: CASSPPTQSSYNEQFF. The CDR3 coding sequence is TGTGCCAGCAGTCCCCCGACTCAGAGCTCCTACAATGAGCAGTTCTTC.

The chain combines TRBV15 with TRBJ2-1, with TRBD1 as a possible D gene (7 bases). Germline-derived CDR1 and CDR2 are LNHNV and YYDKDF (reference sequence). This CDR3 contains 13 residues. The V end lost 4 bases, the J end lost 7 bases, and 11 bases lay between the germline ends. The CDR3 coding sequence is TGTGCCACCAGCACAGGGGGGTGGAATGAGCAGTTCTTC. Encoded protein: CATSTGGWNEQFF.